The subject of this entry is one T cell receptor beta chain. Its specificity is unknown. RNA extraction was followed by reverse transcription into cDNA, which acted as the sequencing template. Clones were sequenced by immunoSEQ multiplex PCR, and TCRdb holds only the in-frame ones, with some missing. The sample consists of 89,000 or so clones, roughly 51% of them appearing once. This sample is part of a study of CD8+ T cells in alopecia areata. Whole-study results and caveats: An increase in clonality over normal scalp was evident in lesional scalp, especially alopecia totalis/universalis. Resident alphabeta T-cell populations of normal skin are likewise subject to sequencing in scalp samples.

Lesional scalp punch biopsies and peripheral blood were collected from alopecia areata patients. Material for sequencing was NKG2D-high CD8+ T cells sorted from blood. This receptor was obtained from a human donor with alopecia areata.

In nucleotides, the CDR3 is TGTGCCTGGAGCTATACGGGACAAGAGCAGTACTTC. Translating gives CAWSYTGQEQYF. This sequence joins TRBV30 and TRBJ2-7; maybe TRBD1 (6 bases). The CDR3 has 12 amino acids. V was pared by 3 bases and J by 7 bases, with 13 bases between. Germline CDR1 GTSNPN, CDR2 SVGIG (reference sequence).